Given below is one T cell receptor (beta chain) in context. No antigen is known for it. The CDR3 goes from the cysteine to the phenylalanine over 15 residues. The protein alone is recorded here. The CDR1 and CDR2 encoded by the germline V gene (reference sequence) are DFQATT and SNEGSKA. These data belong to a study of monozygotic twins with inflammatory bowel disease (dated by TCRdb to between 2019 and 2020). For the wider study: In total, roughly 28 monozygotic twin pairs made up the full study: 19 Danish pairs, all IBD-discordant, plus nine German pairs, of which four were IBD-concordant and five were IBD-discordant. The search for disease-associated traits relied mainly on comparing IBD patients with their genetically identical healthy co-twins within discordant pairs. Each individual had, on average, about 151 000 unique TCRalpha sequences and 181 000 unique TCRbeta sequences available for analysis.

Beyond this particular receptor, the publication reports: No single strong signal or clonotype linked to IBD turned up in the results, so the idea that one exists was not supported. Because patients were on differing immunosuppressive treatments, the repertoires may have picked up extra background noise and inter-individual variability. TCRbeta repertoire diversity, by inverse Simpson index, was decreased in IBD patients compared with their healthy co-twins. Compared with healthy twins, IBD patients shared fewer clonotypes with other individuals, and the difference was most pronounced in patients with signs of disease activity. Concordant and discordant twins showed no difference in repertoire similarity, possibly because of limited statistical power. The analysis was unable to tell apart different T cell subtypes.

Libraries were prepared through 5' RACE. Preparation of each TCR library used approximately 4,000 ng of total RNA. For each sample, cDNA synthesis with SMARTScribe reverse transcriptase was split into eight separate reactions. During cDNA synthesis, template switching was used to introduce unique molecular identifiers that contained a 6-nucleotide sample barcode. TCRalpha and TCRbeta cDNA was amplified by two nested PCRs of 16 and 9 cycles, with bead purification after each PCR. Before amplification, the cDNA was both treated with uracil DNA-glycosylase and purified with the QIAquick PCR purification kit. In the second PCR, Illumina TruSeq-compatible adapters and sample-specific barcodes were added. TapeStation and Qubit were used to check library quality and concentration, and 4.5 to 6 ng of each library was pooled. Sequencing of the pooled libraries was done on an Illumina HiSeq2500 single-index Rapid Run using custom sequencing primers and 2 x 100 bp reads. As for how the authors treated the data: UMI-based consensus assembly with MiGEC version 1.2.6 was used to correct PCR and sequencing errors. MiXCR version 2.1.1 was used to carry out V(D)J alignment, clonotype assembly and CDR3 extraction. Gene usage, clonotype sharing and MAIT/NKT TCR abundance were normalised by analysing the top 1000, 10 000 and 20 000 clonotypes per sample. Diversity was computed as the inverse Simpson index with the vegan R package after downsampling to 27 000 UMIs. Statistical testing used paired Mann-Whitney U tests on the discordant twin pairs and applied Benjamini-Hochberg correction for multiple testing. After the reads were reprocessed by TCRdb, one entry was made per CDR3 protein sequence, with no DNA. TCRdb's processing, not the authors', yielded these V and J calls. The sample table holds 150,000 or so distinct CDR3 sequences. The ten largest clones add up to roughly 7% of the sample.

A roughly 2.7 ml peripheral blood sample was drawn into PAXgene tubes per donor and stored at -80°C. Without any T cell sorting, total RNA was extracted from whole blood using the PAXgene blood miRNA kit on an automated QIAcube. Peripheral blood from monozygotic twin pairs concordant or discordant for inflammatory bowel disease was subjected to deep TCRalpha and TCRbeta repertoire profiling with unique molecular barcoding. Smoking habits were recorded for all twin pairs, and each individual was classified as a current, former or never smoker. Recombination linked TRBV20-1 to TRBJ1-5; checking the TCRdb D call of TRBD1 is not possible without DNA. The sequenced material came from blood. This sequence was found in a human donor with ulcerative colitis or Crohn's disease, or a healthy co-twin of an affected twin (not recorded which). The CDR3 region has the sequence CSASPPAASGQPQHF.